This TCR beta chain derives from a study of T cell changes during pregnancy in multiple sclerosis (dated by TCRdb to the late 2010s). With regard to the full study: The study looked at changes in the T cell repertoire across pregnancy in women with multiple sclerosis.

In regard to this clone: The antigen this receptor binds is unknown. Base qualities are not provided; no much larger clone lies one nucleotide away.

CDR3 length: 13 amino acids, cysteine to phenylalanine. The read is trimmed to its CDR3 DNA, 39 bases read in frame from base 1. Via the germline V gene, CDR1 is SNHLY and CDR2 FYNNEI. V lost 2 bases and J lost 0 bases; the stretch between them is 4 bases long. The method was the immunoSEQ multiplex PCR assay. The table comes from immuneACCESS by way of TCRdb, which keeps in-frame sequences with V and J called. Part of the clones is missing from these tables; in studies checked, under half for an unresolved V gene and the rest for unknown reasons. This sample has approximately 100,000 clones in its table, and approximately 89% of those were observed once. The top ten hold approximately 3.5% of the sample.

The receptor was derived from a female donor with multiple sclerosis, enrolled in a pregnancy study. The specimen comprised peripheral blood, sampled after pregnancy. The sequence is built from TRBV2 and TRBJ1-1; a confident D gene designation cannot be given. The CDR3 has the sequence CASSEIVNTEAFF. Here is the DNA: TGTGCCAGCAGTGAAATAGTGAACACTGAAGCTTTCTTT.